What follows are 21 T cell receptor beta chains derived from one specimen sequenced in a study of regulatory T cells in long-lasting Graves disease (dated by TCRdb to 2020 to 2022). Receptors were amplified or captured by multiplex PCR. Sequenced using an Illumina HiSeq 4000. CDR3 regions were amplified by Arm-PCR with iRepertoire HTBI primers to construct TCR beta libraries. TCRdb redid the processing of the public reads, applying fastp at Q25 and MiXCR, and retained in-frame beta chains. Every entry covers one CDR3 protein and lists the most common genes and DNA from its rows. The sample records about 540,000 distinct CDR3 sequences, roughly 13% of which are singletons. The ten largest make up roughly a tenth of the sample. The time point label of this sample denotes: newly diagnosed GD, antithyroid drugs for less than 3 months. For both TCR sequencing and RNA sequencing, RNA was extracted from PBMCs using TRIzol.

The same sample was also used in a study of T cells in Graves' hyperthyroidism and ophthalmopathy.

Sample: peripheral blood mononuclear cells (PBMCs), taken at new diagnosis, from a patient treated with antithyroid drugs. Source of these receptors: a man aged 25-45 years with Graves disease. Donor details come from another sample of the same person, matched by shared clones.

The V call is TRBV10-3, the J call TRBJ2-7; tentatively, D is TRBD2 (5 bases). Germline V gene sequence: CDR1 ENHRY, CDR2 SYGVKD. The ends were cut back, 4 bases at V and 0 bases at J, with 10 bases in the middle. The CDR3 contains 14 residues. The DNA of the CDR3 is TGTGCCATCAGTGGGACTGTGAGCTCCTACGAGCAGTACTTC. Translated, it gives CAISGTVSSYEQYF.

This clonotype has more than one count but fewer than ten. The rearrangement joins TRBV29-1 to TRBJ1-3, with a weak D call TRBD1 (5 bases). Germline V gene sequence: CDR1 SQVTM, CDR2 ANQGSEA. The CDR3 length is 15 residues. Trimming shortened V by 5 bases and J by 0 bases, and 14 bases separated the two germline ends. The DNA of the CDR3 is TGCAGCGTTCGCAGGGAGACAAGCTCTGGAAACACCATATATTTT. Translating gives CSVRRETSSGNTIYF.

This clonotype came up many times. The CDR3 sequence: CASSEPDLREEFRNTQYF. The CDR3 nucleotides read TGTGCCAGCAGTGAACCGGATCTGCGGGAGGAGTTCAGGAATACGCAGTATTTT. V and J are TRBV2 and TRBJ2-3; 8 bases agree with TRBD2. Germline V lookup: CDR1 SNHLY, CDR2 FYNNEI. Losses at the gene ends were 2 bases for V and 7 bases for J; bases not matched to a gene: 17. The CDR3 sequence is 18 residues long.

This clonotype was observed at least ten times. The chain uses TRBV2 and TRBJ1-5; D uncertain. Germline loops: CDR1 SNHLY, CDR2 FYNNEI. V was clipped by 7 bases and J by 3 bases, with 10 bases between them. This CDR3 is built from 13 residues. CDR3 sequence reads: CASTPTANQPQHF. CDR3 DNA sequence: TGTGCCAGCACCCCCACCGCCAATCAGCCCCAGCATTTT. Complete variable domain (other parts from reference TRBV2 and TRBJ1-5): EPEVTQTPSHQVTQMGQEVILRCVPISNHLYFYWYRQILGQKVEFLVSFYNNEISEKSEIFDDQFSVERPDGSNFTLKIRSTKLEDSAMYFCASTPTANQPQHFGDGTRLSIL.

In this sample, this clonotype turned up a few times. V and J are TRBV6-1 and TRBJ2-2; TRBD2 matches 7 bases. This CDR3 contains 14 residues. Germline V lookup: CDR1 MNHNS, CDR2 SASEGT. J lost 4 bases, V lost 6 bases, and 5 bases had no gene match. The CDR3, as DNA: TGTGCCAGCAGAGCGGGGCCCCTCACCGGGGAGCTGTTTTTT. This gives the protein CASRAGPLTGELFF.

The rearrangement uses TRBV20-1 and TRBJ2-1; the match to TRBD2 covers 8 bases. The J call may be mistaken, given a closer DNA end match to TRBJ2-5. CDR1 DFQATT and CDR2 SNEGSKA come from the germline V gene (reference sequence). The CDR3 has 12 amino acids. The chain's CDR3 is CSESSGQETQYF. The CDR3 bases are TGCAGTGAATCTAGCGGGCAAGAGACCCAGTACTTC.

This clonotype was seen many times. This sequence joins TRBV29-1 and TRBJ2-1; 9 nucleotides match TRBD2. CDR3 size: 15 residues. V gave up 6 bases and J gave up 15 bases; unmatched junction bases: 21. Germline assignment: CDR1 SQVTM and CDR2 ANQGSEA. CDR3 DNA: TGCAGCGTCGACTCCCGGGTGGGATCTAGCGGGGCGGTGTTCTTC. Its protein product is CSVDSRVGSSGAVFF.

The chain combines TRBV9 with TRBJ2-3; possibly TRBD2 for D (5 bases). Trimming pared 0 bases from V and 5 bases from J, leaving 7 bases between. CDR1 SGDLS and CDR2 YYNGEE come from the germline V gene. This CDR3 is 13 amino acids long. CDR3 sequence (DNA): TGTGCCAGCAGCGTAGTTGAGGGAGATACGCAGTATTTT. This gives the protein CASSVVEGDTQYF.

CDR3 amino acids: CASSSYTGTGQETQYF. The DNA of the CDR3 is TGTGCCAGCAGCTCATACACCGGGACAGGCCAAGAGACCCAGTACTTC. This rearrangement joins TRBV5-8 to TRBJ2-5; 8 nucleotides align to TRBD1. CDR1 and CDR2 (germline): SGHTS, YDEGEE. The CDR3 has 16 residues. V lost 3 bases to trimming and J lost 1 base; unmatched junction nucleotides: 8.

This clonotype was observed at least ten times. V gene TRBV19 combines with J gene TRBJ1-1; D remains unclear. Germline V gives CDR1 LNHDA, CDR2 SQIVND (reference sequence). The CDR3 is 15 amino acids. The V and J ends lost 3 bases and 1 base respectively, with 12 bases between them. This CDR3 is CASSMVDKPNTEAFF. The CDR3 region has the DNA TGTGCCAGTAGTATGGTCGACAAGCCGAACACTGAAGCTTTCTTT.

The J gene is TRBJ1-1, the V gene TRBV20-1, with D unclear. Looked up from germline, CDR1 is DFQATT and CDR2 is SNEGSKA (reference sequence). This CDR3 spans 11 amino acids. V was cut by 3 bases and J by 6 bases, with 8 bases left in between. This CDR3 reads CSARDYPEAFF. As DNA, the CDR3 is TGCAGTGCTAGGGACTACCCTGAAGCTTTCTTT.

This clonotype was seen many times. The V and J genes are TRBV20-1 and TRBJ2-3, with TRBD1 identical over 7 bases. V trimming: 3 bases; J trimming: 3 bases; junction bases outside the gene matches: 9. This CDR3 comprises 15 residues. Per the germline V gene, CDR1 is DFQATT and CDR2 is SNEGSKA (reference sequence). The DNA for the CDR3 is TGCAGTGCTAGGGGCAGGGGGATAGAAACAGATACGCAGTATTTT. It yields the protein CSARGRGIETDTQYF.

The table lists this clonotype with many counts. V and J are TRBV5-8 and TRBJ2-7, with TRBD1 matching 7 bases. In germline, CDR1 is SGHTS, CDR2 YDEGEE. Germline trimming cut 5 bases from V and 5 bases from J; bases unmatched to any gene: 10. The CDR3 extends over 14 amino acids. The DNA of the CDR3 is TGTGCCAGCAGGGTACTAGGGGGCGGCGACGAGCAGTACTTC. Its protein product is CASRVLGGGDEQYF.

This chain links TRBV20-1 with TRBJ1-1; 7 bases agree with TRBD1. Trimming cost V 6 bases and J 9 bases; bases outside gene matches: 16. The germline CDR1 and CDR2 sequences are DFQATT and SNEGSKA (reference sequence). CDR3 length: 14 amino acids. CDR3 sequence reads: CSAGGGRGIAKAFF. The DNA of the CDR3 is TGCAGTGCGGGGGGGGGCAGGGGGATCGCTAAAGCTTTCTTT.

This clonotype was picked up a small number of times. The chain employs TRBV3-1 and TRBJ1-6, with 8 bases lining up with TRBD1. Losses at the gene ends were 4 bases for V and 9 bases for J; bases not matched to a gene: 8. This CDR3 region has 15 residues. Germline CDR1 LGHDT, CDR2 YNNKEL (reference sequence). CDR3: CASSPRETGASPLHF. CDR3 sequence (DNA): TGTGCCAGCAGCCCCCGCGAGACAGGGGCTTCACCCCTCCACTTT. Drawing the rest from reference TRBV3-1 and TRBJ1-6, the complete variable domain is DTAVSQTPKYLVTQMGNDKSIKCEQNLGHDTMYWYKQDSKKFLKIMFSYNNKELIINETVPNRFSPKSPDKAHLNLHINSLELGDSAVYFCASSPRETGASPLHFGNGTRLTVT.

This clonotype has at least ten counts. CDR3 residues: CASSYQGASYEQYF. In DNA, the CDR3 is TGCGCCAGCAGCTATCAGGGGGCCTCCTACGAGCAGTACTTC. The rearrangement uses TRBV5-1 and TRBJ2-7; 8 bases match TRBD1. The V and J ends lost 3 bases and 0 bases, in that order; junction bases with no gene match: 2. CDR3 length equals 14 residues. Looked up from germline, CDR1 is SGHRS and CDR2 is YFSETQ.

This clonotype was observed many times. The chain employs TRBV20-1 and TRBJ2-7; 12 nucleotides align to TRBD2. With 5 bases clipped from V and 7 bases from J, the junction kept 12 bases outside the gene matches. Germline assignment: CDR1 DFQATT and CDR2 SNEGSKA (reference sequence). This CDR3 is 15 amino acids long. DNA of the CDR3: TGCAGTGCTTTCGATCTAGCGGGAGGGCCCAGGGAGCAGTACTTC. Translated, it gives CSAFDLAGGPREQYF.

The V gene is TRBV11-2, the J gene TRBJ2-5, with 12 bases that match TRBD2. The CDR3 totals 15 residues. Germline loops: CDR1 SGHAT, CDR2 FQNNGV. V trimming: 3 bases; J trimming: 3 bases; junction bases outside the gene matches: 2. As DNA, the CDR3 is TGTGCCAGCAGCTTGTCTAGCGGGAGGGAAGAGACCCAGTACTTC. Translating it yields CASSLSSGREETQYF.

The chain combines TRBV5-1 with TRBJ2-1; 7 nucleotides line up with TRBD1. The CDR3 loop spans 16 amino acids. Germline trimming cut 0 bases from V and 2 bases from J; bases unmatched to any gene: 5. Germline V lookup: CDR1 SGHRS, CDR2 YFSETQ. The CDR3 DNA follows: TGCGCCAGCAGCTTGGCCACAGGGGTAACCTACAATGAGCAGTTCTTC. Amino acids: CASSLATGVTYNEQFF. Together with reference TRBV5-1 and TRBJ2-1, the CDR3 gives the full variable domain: KAGVTQTPRYLIKTRGQQVTLSCSPISGHRSVSWYQQTPGQGLQFLFEYFSETQRNKGNFPGRFSGRQFSNSRSEMNVSTLELGDSALYLCASSLATGVTYNEQFFGPGTRLTVL.

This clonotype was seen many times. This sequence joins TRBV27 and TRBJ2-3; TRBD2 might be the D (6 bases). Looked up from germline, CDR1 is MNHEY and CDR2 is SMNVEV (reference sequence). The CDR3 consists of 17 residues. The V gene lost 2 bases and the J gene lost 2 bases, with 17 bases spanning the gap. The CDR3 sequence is CASSLIRLREDTDTQYF. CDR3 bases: TGTGCCAGCAGTTTAATCAGGCTCAGGGAGGACACAGATACGCAGTATTTT.

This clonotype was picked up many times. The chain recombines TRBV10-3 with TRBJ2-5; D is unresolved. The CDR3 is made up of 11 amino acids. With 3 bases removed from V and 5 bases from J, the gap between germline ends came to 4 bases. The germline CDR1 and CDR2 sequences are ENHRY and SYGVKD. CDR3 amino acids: CAISERETQYF. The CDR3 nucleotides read TGTGCCATCAGTGAACGGGAGACCCAGTACTTC.